This T cell receptor beta chain was identified during a study of blood T cell repertoires in COVID-19. Study context: From T cells, B-cell-depleted T cells, or PBMCs came the material, which was cDNA or gDNA.

Across 20 to 25 US areas, participants ranged in age from about 18 to 100 years. Those designated as exposed participants met a COVID-19 case within 2 weeks before study entry. In the source study's methods: Reference gene primer amplification yielded estimated nucleated cell counts. Clones were sequenced by immunoSEQ multiplex PCR, and TCRdb holds only the in-frame ones, with some missing. That table supplies the V and J calls and clone size; D and trimming were determined from the DNA. The data show some 340,000 clones, 90% to 95% seen once. There are 15 residues in the CDR3. The V end was cut by 7 bases, the J end by 4 bases, with 17 bases between. Germline CDR1 reads SNHLY; CDR2 reads FYNNEI.

This TCR was recovered from a woman aged 30 to 39 who had been exposed to COVID-19. J is TRBJ1-3 and V is TRBV2; D possibly corresponds to TRBD1 (5 bases). The sample comprised PBMCs or T cells enriched from blood (not recorded which). The CDR3 reads CASTNHGGFGNTIYF. The CDR3 region has the DNA TGTGCCAGCACCAACCACGGGGGATTCGGAAACACCATATATTTT.